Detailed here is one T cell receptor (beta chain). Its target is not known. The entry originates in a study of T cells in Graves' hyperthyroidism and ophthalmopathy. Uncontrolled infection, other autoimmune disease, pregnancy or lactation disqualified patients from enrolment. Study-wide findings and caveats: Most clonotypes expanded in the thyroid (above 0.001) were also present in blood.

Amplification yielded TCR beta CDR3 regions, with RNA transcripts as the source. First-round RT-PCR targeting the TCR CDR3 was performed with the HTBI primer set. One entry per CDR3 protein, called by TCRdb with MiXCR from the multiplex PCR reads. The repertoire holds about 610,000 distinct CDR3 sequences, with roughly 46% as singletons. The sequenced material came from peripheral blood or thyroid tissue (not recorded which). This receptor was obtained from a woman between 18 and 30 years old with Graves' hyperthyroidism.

The CDR3 sequence: CSARGLPNRDTNEKLFF. The CDR3 DNA reads TGCAGTGCTAGGGGACTGCCGAACAGGGACACTAATGAAAAACTGTTTTTT. The chain employs TRBV20-1 and TRBJ1-4; perhaps TRBD1 as D (6 bases). CDR1 is DFQATT, CDR2 SNEGSKA, per germline (reference sequence). The CDR3 consists of 17 residues. Trimming took off 3 bases at V and 2 bases at J, with 19 bases between the two ends.